The 9 T cell receptor beta chains below all came from one sample that was sequenced in a study of T cells in Graves' hyperthyroidism and ophthalmopathy. Amplification targeted TCR beta CDR3 regions from RNA transcripts. A first-round RT-PCR of the TCR CDR3 used the HTBI primer set. TCRdb re-called the multiplex PCR reads through MiXCR, storing one row per CDR3 protein. The repertoire holds around 200,000 distinct CDR3 sequences, with around 20% as singletons. Sequencing was done on a sample of blood. Source of these receptors: a man in his forties with Graves' hyperthyroidism.

V gene TRBV5-1 combines with J gene TRBJ2-7, with 10 positions matching TRBD1. The CDR3 runs 15 residues. The germline CDR1 and CDR2 sequences are SGHRS and YFSETQ. Unmatched junction bases numbered 7, after V lost 1 base and J lost 6 bases. The DNA of the CDR3 is TGCGCCAGCAGCTTGTCTGGGACAGGGGTTGGCGAGCAGTACTTC. Its protein product is CASSLSGTGVGEQYF.

V is TRBV9 and J is TRBJ2-5, with 10 bases lining up with TRBD1. This CDR3 is built from 15 residues. Germline values: CDR1 SGDLS, CDR2 YYNGEE. Unmatched junction bases numbered 2, after V lost 0 bases and J lost 3 bases. The CDR3: CASSVEGTGEETQYF. CDR3 sequence (DNA): TGTGCCAGCAGCGTAGAGGGGACAGGGGAAGAGACCCAGTACTTC.

This clonotype appeared many times. The genes are TRBV3-1 and TRBJ2-7; D unclear. From germline, CDR1 is LGHDT and CDR2 YNNKEL (reference sequence). This CDR3 region has 16 residues. V shed 2 bases and J shed 0 bases, with 14 bases lying between them. CDR3 sequence (DNA): TGTGCCAGCAGCCAAACATTGTACGGAAGCTCCTACGAGCAGTACTTC. This gives the protein CASSQTLYGSSYEQYF.

The chain joins TRBV28 to TRBJ1-1; D unresolved. This CDR3 has 13 amino acids. CDR1 MDHEN and CDR2 SYDVKM come from the germline V gene. V lost 6 bases to trimming and J lost 4 bases, with 12 bases between them. The CDR3 sequence is CASSWGSSTEAFF. CDR3 nucleotides: TGTGCCAGCAGCTGGGGAAGTAGCACTGAAGCTTTCTTT. Full variable domain (outside the CDR3, taken from reference TRBV28 and TRBJ1-1): DVKVTQSSRYLVKRTGEKVFLECVQDMDHENMFWYRQDPGLGLRLIYFSYDVKMKEKGDIPEGYSVSREKKERFSLILESASTNQTSMYLCASSWGSSTEAFFGQGTRLTVV.

V usage is TRBV5-5 and J usage is TRBJ1-6, with D unclear. The CDR3 runs 16 residues. Between the trimmed V and J ends, which lost 0 bases and 4 bases, there was a span of 11 bases. Germline CDR1 SGHKS, CDR2 YYEKEE (reference sequence). The CDR3 region has the DNA TGTGCCAGCAGCTTGGGGTCCTCCAATTATAATTCACCCCTCCACTTT. Residues: CASSLGSSNYNSPLHF.

There are many counts of this clonotype. The chain has TRBV11-2 and TRBJ2-1; D gene uncertain. The germline V gene has CDR1 SGHAT and CDR2 FQNNGV. The CDR3 runs 16 residues. Deletions cut 1 base from V and 4 bases from J, with 14 bases between. CDR3 residues: CASSLGSLDTYNEQFF. DNA of the CDR3: TGTGCCAGCAGCTTAGGCTCATTGGATACTTACAATGAGCAGTTCTTC. Full variable domain (missing parts from reference TRBV11-2 and TRBJ2-1): EAGVAQSPRYKIIEKRQSVAFWCNPISGHATLYWYQQILGQGPKLLIQFQNNGVVDDSQLPKDRFSAERLKGVDSTLKIQPAKLEDSAVYLCASSLGSLDTYNEQFFGPGTRLTVL.

This clonotype was observed a few times. The rearrangement uses TRBV20-1 and TRBJ1-6, with 7 bases aligning to TRBD1. Germline assignment: CDR1 DFQATT and CDR2 SNEGSKA (reference sequence). This CDR3 comprises 16 residues. The V segment lost 0 bases and the J segment 3 bases; nucleotides outside the gene matches: 5. The CDR3 DNA reads as TGCAGTGCTAGAGAGATAGACAGGGACTATAATTCACCCCTCCACTTT. Translation gives CSAREIDRDYNSPLHF.

The rearrangement joins TRBV6-1 to TRBJ2-1; 8 nucleotides match TRBD2. Germline lookup yields CDR1 MNHNS and CDR2 SASEGT. Losses at the gene ends were 8 bases for V and 9 bases for J; bases not matched to a gene: 15. There are 15 residues in the CDR3. The CDR3 nucleotides read TGTGCCAGCTCGTATAAACCGCGGGGGGCCGGTGAGCAGTTCTTC. The encoded protein is CASSYKPRGAGEQFF.

V gene TRBV15 combines with J gene TRBJ1-1; weak D call: TRBD1 (6 bases). The CDR3 is 12 residues long. V shed 7 bases and J shed 7 bases, with 13 bases lying between them. CDR1 LNHNV and CDR2 YYDKDF come from the germline V gene (reference sequence). The DNA for the CDR3 is TGTGCCACCAAATCAGGGGCCCTTGAAGCTTTCTTT. Translation: CATKSGALEAFF.